This T cell receptor (beta chain) originates from a study of blood T cell repertoires in COVID-19 (dated by TCRdb to 2018 to 2021). About the study as a whole: Collaborator samples came from the United States, Italy and Spain and covered acute and convalescent phases of COVID-19. The prospective study material was composed of cDNA or gDNA derived from T cells, B-cell-depleted T cells, or PBMCs. The dataset comprised deeply sampled blood TCRbeta repertoires from subjects exposed to, actively infected with, or recovered from COVID-19. A freely available public database, intended as a resource for researchers studying the immune response to SARS-CoV-2, is where the repertoires were released. The samples were drawn from the first 160 participants of the ongoing ImmuneRACE study and from 950 to 1,500 subjects provided by 6 global collaborators. Sample metadata almost always included a de-identified subject ID, COVID-19 status, age in years and sex. Where available, HLA class I and class II types were taken from metadata supplied by the sample provider and were not determined by assay-based typing.

TCRbeta CDR3 regions were amplified from genomic DNA using the immunoSEQ Assay, a bias-controlled multiplex PCR. Turning to the authors' computational methods: Within the assay, amplification of reference gene primers was used to estimate how many nucleated cells each sample contained. To quantify the absolute abundance of each unique TCRbeta CDR3 rearrangement, sequence reads were collapsed and filtered. For each sample, productive Simpson clonality was calculated as the square root of Simpson's diversity index across productive rearrangements. The source is immuneACCESS, and TCRdb retained only in-frame sequences with V and J called. Part of the clones is not carried over; for the studies checked, unresolved V genes explain less than half of this, and the remainder is unexplained. V, J and clone size derive from that table, while D and trimming were established from the DNA sequence. The sample data list about 53,000 clones, and about 83% of these were observed just once. The biggest ten clones account for 4% of the sample.

Study-wide conclusions, independent of this receptor: The amount of clinical and demographic metadata varied by source and participant and was provided uncurated.

This clone was counted only a few times. This clone's antigen is unknown. No base-level quality is on record; no much larger clone is a single base apart. Each collaborating institution followed its own protocols to collect whole blood in K2EDTA tubes. For TCRbeta analysis, collaborator samples were shipped as frozen whole blood, as isolated PBMCs, or as DNA extracted from either sample type. CDR1 and CDR2 are drawn from the germline V gene (reference sequence): GTSNPN, SVGIG. V trim: 3 bases; J trim: 6 bases; unmatched bases: 7. From the cysteine through the phenylalanine, the CDR3 covers 13 amino acids. Here the CDR3 DNA is all that survives: 39 bases in frame from base 1.

Sequencing used peripheral blood. The chain is encoded by TRBV30 joined to TRBJ1-2; 7 bases in between match TRBD1. The source is a man aged 45-65 years with acute or convalescent COVID-19. At the DNA level, the sequence is TGTGCCTGGAGCAGGGGGTTTGTAGATGGCTACACCTTC. Protein translation: CAWSRGFVDGYTF.